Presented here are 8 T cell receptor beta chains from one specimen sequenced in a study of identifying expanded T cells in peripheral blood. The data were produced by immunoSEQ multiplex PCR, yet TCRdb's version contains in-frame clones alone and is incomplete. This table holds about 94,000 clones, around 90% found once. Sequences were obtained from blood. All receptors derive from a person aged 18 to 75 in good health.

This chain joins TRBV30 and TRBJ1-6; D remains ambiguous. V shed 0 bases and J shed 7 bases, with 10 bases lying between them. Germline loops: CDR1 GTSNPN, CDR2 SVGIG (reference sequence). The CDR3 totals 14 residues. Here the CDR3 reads CAWSVVGRNSPLHF. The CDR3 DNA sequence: TGTGCCTGGAGTGTAGTCGGCAGAAATTCACCCCTCCACTTT.

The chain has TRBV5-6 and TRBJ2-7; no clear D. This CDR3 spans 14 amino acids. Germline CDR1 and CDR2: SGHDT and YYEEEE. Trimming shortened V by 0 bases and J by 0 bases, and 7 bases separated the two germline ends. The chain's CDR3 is CASSLVDFSYEQYF. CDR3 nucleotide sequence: TGTGCCAGCAGCTTGGTTGACTTCTCCTACGAGCAGTACTTC.

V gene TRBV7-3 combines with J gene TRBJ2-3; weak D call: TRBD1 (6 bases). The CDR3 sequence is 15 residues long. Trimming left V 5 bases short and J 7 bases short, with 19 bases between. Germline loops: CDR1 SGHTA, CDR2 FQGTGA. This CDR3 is CASSALDSSTNTQYF. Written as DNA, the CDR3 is TGTGCCAGCAGCGCCTTGGACAGTAGTACGAATACGCAGTATTTT.

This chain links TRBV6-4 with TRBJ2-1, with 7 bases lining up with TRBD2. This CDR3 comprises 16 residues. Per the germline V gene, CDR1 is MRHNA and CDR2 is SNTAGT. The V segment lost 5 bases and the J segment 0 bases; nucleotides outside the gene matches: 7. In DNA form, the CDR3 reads TGTGCCAGCAGTTCCGGGCCGGGGGGCTCCTACAATGAGCAGTTCTTC. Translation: CASSSGPGGSYNEQFF.

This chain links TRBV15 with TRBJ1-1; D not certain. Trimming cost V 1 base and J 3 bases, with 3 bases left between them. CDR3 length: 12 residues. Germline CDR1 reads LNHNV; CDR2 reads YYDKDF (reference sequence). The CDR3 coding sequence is TGTGCCACCAGCAGAGTTTACACTGAAGCTTTCTTT. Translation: CATSRVYTEAFF.

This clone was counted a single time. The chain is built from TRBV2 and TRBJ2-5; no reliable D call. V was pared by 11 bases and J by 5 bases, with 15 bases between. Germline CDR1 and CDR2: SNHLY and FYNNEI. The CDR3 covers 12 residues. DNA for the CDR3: TGTGCCGCCCAGGATTTAGGGGAGACCCAGTACTTC. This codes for CAAQDLGETQYF.

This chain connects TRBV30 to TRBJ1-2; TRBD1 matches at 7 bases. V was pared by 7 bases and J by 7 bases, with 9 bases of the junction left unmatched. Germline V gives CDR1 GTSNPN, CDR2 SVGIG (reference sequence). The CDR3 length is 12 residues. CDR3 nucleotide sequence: TGTGCCTCTCCGGGACAGCCCCTTGGCTACACCTTC. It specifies CASPGQPLGYTF.

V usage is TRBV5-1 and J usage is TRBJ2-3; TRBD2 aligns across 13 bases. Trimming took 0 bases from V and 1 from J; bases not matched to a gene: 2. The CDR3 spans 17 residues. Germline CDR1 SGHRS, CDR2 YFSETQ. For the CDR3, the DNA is TGCGCCAGCAGCTTGGGACTAGCGGGAGGCGGCACAGATACGCAGTATTTT. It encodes CASSLGLAGGGTDTQYF.